One sample yielded the 5 T cell receptor beta chains listed below, sequenced in a study of blood T cells in healthy people across ages. Next came a second PCR, run for about 7 to 12 cycles, which used a sample-barcoded 5' primer along with a J-beta primer mix. TCRdb analysed the 5' RACE reads with MiXCR anew, one entry per CDR3 protein. This table has 780,000 or so distinct CDR3 sequences, approximately 60% appearing once. Sequencing used blood. These receptors all come from a man aged 35-49 years in good health.

Written as DNA, the CDR3 is TGTGCCAGCAGTGCTACGCAGCTGTACAATGAGCAGTTCTTC. Protein product: CASSATQLYNEQFF. The rearrangement links TRBV12-3 or TRBV12-4 to TRBJ2-1; D uncertain. The CDR3 runs to 14 residues. Trimming removed 5 bases from V and 4 bases from J, with 12 bases in between.

The V call is TRBV29-1, the J call TRBJ1-1, with D perhaps matching TRBD1 (6 bases). This CDR3 has 13 residues. Between the trimmed V and J ends, which lost 7 bases and 4 bases, there was a span of 16 bases. Germline V lookup: CDR1 SQVTM, CDR2 ANQGSEA. CDR3 bases: TGCAGCGCACAAAGGGGGGGAGTCACTGAAGCTTTCTTT. Protein product: CSAQRGGVTEAFF.

The gene calls are TRBV4-2 and TRBJ2-1; perhaps TRBD2 as D (5 bases). CDR3 size: 15 residues. V was cut by 6 bases and J by 13 bases, with 25 bases left in between. Per the germline V gene, CDR1 is LGHNA and CDR2 is YNFKEQ. CDR3 loop: CASRGEGGPKETQFF. The CDR3 DNA reads as TGTGCCAGCAGGGGTGAGGGCGGGCCAAAAGAGACCCAGTTCTTC.

This clonotype was seen a few times. CDR3: CASSFSQLNQPQHF. In DNA, the CDR3 is TGTGCCAGCAGCTTTAGTCAGCTCAATCAGCCCCAGCATTTT. The chain has TRBV11-2 and TRBJ1-5; D not certain. Trimming stripped 3 bases from V and 3 bases from J, with 9 bases between. The CDR3 has 14 amino acids. Looked up from germline, CDR1 is SGHAT and CDR2 is FQNNGV. Combining the CDR3 with reference TRBV11-2 and TRBJ1-5 gives the whole variable domain EAGVAQSPRYKIIEKRQSVAFWCNPISGHATLYWYQQILGQGPKLLIQFQNNGVVDDSQLPKDRFSAERLKGVDSTLKIQPAKLEDSAVYLCASSFSQLNQPQHFGDGTRLSIL.

The chain has TRBV5-1 and TRBJ2-1; D is ambiguous. This CDR3 spans 14 amino acids. The germline gives CDR1 SGHRS, CDR2 YFSETQ. Deletions cut 0 bases from V and 9 bases from J, with 13 bases between. In nucleotides, the CDR3 is TGCGCCAGCAGCTTGGAGCAGGCCCTTCCTGAGCAGTTCTTC. Its protein is CASSLEQALPEQFF.